The sequence of this TCR beta chain was determined in a study of regulatory T cells in long-lasting Graves disease. TCR beta libraries were built with iRepertoire HTBI primers and Arm-PCR of CDR3 regions. TCRdb redid the calling of the multiplex PCR reads with MiXCR, one entry per CDR3 protein. The sample yields about 340,000 distinct CDR3 sequences, around 19% seen once. Time point defined: persistent/refractory GD, antithyroid drugs over 5 years with positive TRAb. Researchers made the TCR library from RNA that was extracted from PBMCs. V lost 6 bases and J lost 4, with 12 bases in between. This CDR3 has 13 residues. Germline lookup yields CDR1 LNHDA and CDR2 SQIVND (reference sequence).

The rearrangement uses TRBV19 and TRBJ1-2, with D perhaps TRBD1 (5 bases). This sequence originates from a female donor with Graves disease. This specimen consisted of peripheral blood mononuclear cells (PBMCs), obtained when the disease was refractory, from a patient treated with antithyroid drugs. The CDR3 loop reads CASSLGTLYGYTF. CDR3 bases: TGTGCCAGTAGCCTCGGGACCCTCTATGGCTACACCTTC.